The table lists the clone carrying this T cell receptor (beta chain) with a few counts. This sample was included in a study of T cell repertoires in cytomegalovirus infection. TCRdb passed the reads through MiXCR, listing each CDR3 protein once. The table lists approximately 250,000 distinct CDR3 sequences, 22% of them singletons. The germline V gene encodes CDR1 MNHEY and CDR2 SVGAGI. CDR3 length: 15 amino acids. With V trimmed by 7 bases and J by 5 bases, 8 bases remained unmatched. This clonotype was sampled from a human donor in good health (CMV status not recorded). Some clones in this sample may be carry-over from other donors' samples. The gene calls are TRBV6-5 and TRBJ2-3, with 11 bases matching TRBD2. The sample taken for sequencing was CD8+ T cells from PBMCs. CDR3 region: CASKTLAGGRDTQYF. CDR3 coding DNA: TGTGCCAGCAAAACCCTAGCGGGGGGTAGAGATACGCAGTATTTT.